Shown below are 9 T cell receptor beta chains from a single sample sequenced in a study of response to subunit inactivated influenza vaccine. From the RT-PCR reads, TCRdb called clonotypes with MiXCR, one entry per CDR3 protein. Here the sample spans about 650,000 distinct CDR3 sequences, approximately 14% being singletons. Source: PBMCs from blood, taken less than 15 days before vaccination. These receptors were taken from a man aged 45-65 years who received an inactivated influenza vaccine.

This chain joins TRBV12-3 or TRBV12-4 and TRBJ2-3; D may be TRBD1 (6 bases). The CDR3 loop spans 13 amino acids. Trimming took 7 bases from V and 5 from J, leaving 13 bases between them. The CDR3 loop is CASNQGQGDTQYF. Here the CDR3 DNA reads TGTGCCAGCAATCAGGGGCAAGGAGATACGCAGTATTTT.

This clonotype has just a few counts. V gene TRBV11-3 combines with J gene TRBJ2-1; the D is unclear. Trimming took off 3 bases at V and 5 bases at J, with 8 bases between the two ends. The CDR3 runs 13 residues. Looked up from germline, CDR1 is SGHNT and CDR2 is YENEEA. The CDR3 bases are TGTGCCAGCAGCTTTCCCGAAAACAATGAGCAGTTCTTC. It yields the protein CASSFPENNEQFF.

The rearrangement links TRBV2 to TRBJ2-3, with a weak D call TRBD2 (6 bases). The CDR3 spans 15 residues. CDR1 and CDR2 (germline): SNHLY, FYNNEI. Between the trimmed V and J ends, which lost 7 bases and 0 bases, there was a span of 14 bases. CDR3 region: CASNIGGVSTDTQYF. The CDR3 DNA follows: TGTGCCAGCAATATCGGGGGAGTGAGCACAGATACGCAGTATTTT.

V gene TRBV6-2 or TRBV6-3 combines with J gene TRBJ1-5; D is uncertain. The CDR3 has 15 residues. Germline-derived CDR1 and CDR2 are MNHEY and SVGEGT. Trimming pared 6 bases from V and 3 bases from J, leaving 15 bases between. The CDR3 DNA is TGTGCCAGCAGCCATCCGAAGGCTCCCAATCAGCCCCAGCATTTT. Translated, it gives CASSHPKAPNQPQHF.

This clonotype was observed a handful of times. The chain employs TRBV18 and TRBJ2-1, with 8 bases identical to TRBD2. The V gene's germline CDR1 is KGHSH and CDR2 LQKENI. This CDR3 has 16 amino acids. Trimming took 3 bases from V and 6 from J; bases not matched to a gene: 10. The CDR3 loop is CASSPQQGLVVNEQFF. The CDR3 coding sequence is TGTGCCAGCTCACCTCAACAGGGACTAGTCGTCAATGAGCAGTTCTTC.

This clonotype occurred a few times. This chain connects TRBV3-1 to TRBJ2-2, with 7 bases that match TRBD1. The CDR3 spans 15 residues. V dropped 10 bases and J dropped 0; count of bases not matched to a gene: 8. Germline assignment: CDR1 LGHDT and CDR2 YNNKEL (reference sequence). The chain's CDR3 is CATGRQGSNTGELFF. For the CDR3, the DNA is TGTGCCACAGGTAGACAGGGCTCGAACACCGGGGAGCTGTTTTTT.

This clonotype was detected many times. This chain joins TRBV12-3 or TRBV12-4 and TRBJ2-7; possibly TRBD1 for D (5 bases). Trimming took off 2 bases at V and 6 bases at J, with 8 bases between the two ends. There are 12 residues in the CDR3. This chain's CDR3 is CASSLLQGEQYF. In nucleotides, the CDR3 is TGTGCCAGCAGTTTACTTCAGGGCGAGCAGTACTTC.

This clonotype was seen only a few times. V and J are TRBV4-2 and TRBJ1-4; D is perhaps TRBD1 (6 bases). V was pared by 0 bases and J by 6 bases, with 14 bases between. The CDR3 covers 16 residues. The germline V gene encodes CDR1 LGHNA and CDR2 YNFKEQ. CDR3 loop: CASSQEGGAGDEKLFF. In nucleotides, the CDR3 is TGTGCCAGCAGCCAAGAAGGTGGGGCAGGGGATGAAAAACTGTTTTTT.

The CDR3 region is CSVEGILSSYEQYF. CDR3 bases: TGCAGCGTTGAAGGGATCTTAAGCTCCTACGAGCAGTACTTC. The rearrangement joins TRBV29-1 to TRBJ2-7; D ambiguous. The V gene lost 1 base and the J gene lost 0 bases, with 10 bases spanning the gap. The CDR3 runs 14 residues. The germline V gene encodes CDR1 SQVTM and CDR2 ANQGSEA.